Each of the 10 T cell receptor beta chains below was sequenced from the same sample in a study of prognosis after radiotherapy for stage I lung cancer. The authors amplified TCR beta CDR3 from genomic DNA using two-round multiplex PCR. First-round PCR, the initial amplification, used primers specific to each TRBV and TRBJ gene. MiXCR, applied by TCRdb to the multiplex PCR reads, yields one record per CDR3 protein. The sample yields about 31,000 distinct CDR3 sequences, about 42% seen once. Sequenced material: PBMCs, taken before or after stereotactic body radiation therapy (not recorded which). These receptor sequences come from a donor aged 50 or older with non-small cell lung cancer.

This clonotype occurred many times. The chain has TRBV6-1 and TRBJ1-1; a possible D gene is TRBD1 (5 bases). Germline CDR1 and CDR2: MNHNS and SASEGT. V lost 4 bases and J 1 base, leaving 16 bases between the germline ends. The length of the CDR3 is 16 residues. The CDR3 region has the DNA TGTGCCAGCAGTGGGAGGGGCTGGAGTAGGAACACTGAAGCTTTCTTT. Translated, it gives CASSGRGWSRNTEAFF.

Note on this clonotype: At one of its ends the junction is not consistent with the germline gene, which may arise from a read error. The rearrangement uses TRBV28 and TRBJ2-5, with D maybe TRBD1 (5 bases). Germline V gene sequence: CDR1 MDHEN, CDR2 SYDVKM. The CDR3 is 13 residues long. CDR3 in amino acids: CARSLPGRETRYF. DNA for the CDR3: TGTGCCAGAAGTTTGCCAGGGCGAGAGACCCGGTACTTC.

The rearrangement links TRBV6-1 to TRBJ1-2; the match to TRBD1 covers 12 bases. The CDR3 sequence is 18 residues long. Trimming removed 6 bases from V and 6 bases from J; junction bases left unmatched: 17. Per the germline V gene, CDR1 is MNHNS and CDR2 is SASEGT. Written as DNA, the CDR3 is TGTGCCAGCAGCTTAAACCCTGGGACAGGGGGCGCGTTGCATGGCTACACCTTC. Residues: CASSLNPGTGGALHGYTF.

This clonotype was counted at least ten times. The chain couples TRBV10-3 to TRBJ2-3; D gene uncertain. With 4 bases removed from V and 0 bases from J, the gap between germline ends came to 5 bases. Germline-derived CDR1 and CDR2 are ENHRY and SYGVKD. The CDR3 loop spans 13 amino acids. The CDR3 loop is CAISVVSTDTQYF. The CDR3 DNA follows: TGTGCCATCAGTGTGGTGAGCACAGATACGCAGTATTTT.

Concerning this clonotype: A read error may account for a junction end that differs from germline. The chain recombines TRBV27 with TRBJ2-3, with D perhaps TRBD2 (5 bases). There are 17 residues in the CDR3. The V gene's germline CDR1 is MNHEY and CDR2 SMNVEV (reference sequence). CDR3 bases: TGTGCCAGCGCCCGACAACTACTAGACACCCTCACAGATAAGCAGTATTTT. This encodes CASARQLLDTLTDKQYF.

The rearrangement uses TRBV4-1 and TRBJ2-5; the match to TRBD1 covers 7 bases. The V gene end was trimmed by 0 bases and the J gene end by 9 bases; junction bases not matched to a gene: 13. The CDR3 totals 16 residues. Germline-derived CDR1 and CDR2 are MGHRA and YSYEKL. The CDR3 loop is CASSQEGRQGLISQYF. The CDR3 DNA follows: TGCGCCAGCAGCCAAGAGGGGCGACAGGGTTTGATTTCCCAGTACTTC.

The V and J genes are TRBV12-3 or TRBV12-4 and TRBJ1-1; TRBD1 matches at 7 bases. Trimming cost V 4 bases and J 5 bases; bases outside gene matches: 10. The CDR3 runs to 15 residues. CDR3 coding DNA: TGTGCCAGCAGTTCTAGAGGGGGCGTGGGGACTGAAGCTTTCTTT. Protein product: CASSSRGGVGTEAFF.

In this sample, this clonotype turned up many times. The genes are TRBV11-1 and TRBJ2-2, with a weak D call TRBD1 (6 bases). The V and J ends lost 1 base and 1 base respectively, with 7 bases between them. The CDR3 spans 15 residues. CDR1 and CDR2 (germline): SGHAT, FQDESV (reference sequence). CDR3 protein: CASSLEGENTGELFF. The CDR3 nucleotides read TGTGCCAGCAGCTTAGAGGGGGAGAACACCGGGGAGCTGTTTTTT.

Concerning this clonotype: One base away lies a much larger clone, so this may be a sequencing read error. The chain combines TRBV7-9 with TRBJ1-5, with 7 nucleotides matching TRBD1. Per the germline V gene, CDR1 is SEHNR and CDR2 is FQNEAQ (reference sequence). This CDR3 contains 15 residues. CDR3 in DNA: TGTGCCAGCAGCTTCTGGACAGGAGGGAATCAGCCCCGGCATTTT. It yields the protein CASSFWTGGNQPRHF.

Notes on this clonotype: A single base is all that separates this from a far larger clone, so a read error is likely. The chain uses TRBV6-2 or TRBV6-3 and TRBJ2-5, with 7 bases lining up with TRBD1. Germline assignment: CDR1 MNHEY and CDR2 SVGEGT. The CDR3 runs to 13 residues. In DNA form, the CDR3 reads TGTGCCGGCAGTTGGACAGGTCAAGAGACCCAGTACTTC. Its translation: CAGSWTGQETQYF.